This TCR beta chain was captured in a study of blood T cell repertoires in COVID-19. Study details: Sources were T cells, B-cell-depleted T cells, or PBMCs; the material itself was cDNA or gDNA.

Authors' methods: Reference gene primer amplification gave estimated nucleated cell counts. Measured with immunoSEQ multiplex PCR; TCRdb has only the in-frame clones, and not every one. The V and J calls and clone size come from that table; D and trimming were worked out from the DNA. The sample consists of 50,000 to 70,000 clones, about 88% of them appearing once. The clonotype originates from a man between 70 and 80 years old with active COVID-19. The sample comprised peripheral blood.

The CDR3 nucleotides are TGTGCCAGCAGCTTGGGGGAGGGCCAATCAGATACGCAGTATTTT. It yields the protein CASSLGEGQSDTQYF. The chain uses TRBV7-9 and TRBJ2-3; TRBD2 matches 7 bases. The CDR3 is 15 amino acids. The trim removed 3 bases at V and 4 bases at J, leaving 7 bases unmatched. Germline V gene sequence: CDR1 SEHNR, CDR2 FQNEAQ (reference sequence).